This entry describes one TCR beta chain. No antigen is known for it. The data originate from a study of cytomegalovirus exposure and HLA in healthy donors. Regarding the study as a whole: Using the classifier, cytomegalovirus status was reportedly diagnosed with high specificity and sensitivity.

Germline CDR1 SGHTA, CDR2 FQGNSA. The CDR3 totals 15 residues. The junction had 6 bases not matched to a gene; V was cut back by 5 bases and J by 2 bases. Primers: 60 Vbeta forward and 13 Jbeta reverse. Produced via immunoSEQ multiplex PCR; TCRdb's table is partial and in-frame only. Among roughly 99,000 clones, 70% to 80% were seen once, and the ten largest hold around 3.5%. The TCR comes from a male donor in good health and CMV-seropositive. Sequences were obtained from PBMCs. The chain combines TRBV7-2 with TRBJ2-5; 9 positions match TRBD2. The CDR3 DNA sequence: TGTGCCAGCAGCGCCCGGACTAGCGATCAAGAGACCCAGTACTTC. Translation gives CASSARTSDQETQYF. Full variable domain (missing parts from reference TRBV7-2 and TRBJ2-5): GAGVSQSPSNKVTEKGKDVELRCDPISGHTALYWYRQSLGQGLEFLIYFQGNSAPDKSGLPSDRFSAERTGGSVSTLTIQRTQQEDSAVYLCASSARTSDQETQYFGPGTRLLVL.